This T cell receptor beta chain was sequenced for a study of prognosis after radiotherapy for stage I lung cancer. Study-wide context: Enrollment began in April 2018 and ended in early 2019; the enrolled patients had stage I non-small cell lung cancer. Tumors were squamous cell carcinoma in about 7 patients and adenocarcinoma in about twelve.

The study amplified the TCR beta CDR3 region from genomic DNA. This amplification was carried out by two rounds of multiplex PCR. Every TRBV and TRBJ gene had its own specific primer in first-round PCR. MiXCR was run by TCRdb on the multiplex PCR reads, yielding one entry per CDR3 protein. This table holds roughly 12,000 distinct CDR3 sequences, roughly 40% found once. Germline CDR1 is SGHNT and CDR2 is YENEEA. The ends were cut back, 2 bases at V and 5 bases at J, with 11 bases in the middle. The CDR3 is 14 amino acids. This sequence was found in a donor aged 50 or older with non-small cell lung cancer. The specimen was PBMCs, collected before or after stereotactic body radiation therapy (not recorded which). This sequence joins TRBV11-3 and TRBJ2-3; no clear D. This CDR3 is CASSLMGIQDTQYF. The CDR3 DNA reads TGTGCCAGCAGCTTAATGGGGATTCAAGATACGCAGTATTTT.